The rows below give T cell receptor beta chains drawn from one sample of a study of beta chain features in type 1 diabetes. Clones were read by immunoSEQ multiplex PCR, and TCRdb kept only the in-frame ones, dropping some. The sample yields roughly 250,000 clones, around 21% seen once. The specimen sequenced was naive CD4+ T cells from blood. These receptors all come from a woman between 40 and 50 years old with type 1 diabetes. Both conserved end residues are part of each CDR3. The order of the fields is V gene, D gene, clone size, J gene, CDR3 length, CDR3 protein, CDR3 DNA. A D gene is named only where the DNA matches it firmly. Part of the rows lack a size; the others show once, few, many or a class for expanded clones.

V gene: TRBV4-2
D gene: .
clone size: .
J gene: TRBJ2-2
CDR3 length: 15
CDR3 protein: CASSQDESRTGELFF
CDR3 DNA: TGTGCCAGCAGCCAAGACGAATCTAGAACCGGGGAGCTGTTTTTT

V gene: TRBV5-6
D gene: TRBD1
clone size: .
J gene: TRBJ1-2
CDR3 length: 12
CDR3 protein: CASSGGTGDYTF
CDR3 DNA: TGTGCCAGCAGCGGGGGGACAGGGGACTACACCTTC

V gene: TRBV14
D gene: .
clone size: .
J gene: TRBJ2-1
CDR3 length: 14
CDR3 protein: CASSRSPAYNEQFF
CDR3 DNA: TGTGCCAGCAGCCGTAGCCCAGCGTACAATGAGCAGTTCTTC

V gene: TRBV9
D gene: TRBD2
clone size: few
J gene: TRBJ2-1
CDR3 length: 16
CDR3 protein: CASSVAGEGSYNEQFF
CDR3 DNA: TGTGCCAGCAGCGTAGCGGGGGAGGGCTCCTACAATGAGCAGTTCTTC

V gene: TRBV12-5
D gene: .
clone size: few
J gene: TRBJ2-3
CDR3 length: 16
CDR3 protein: CASGSSETPSTDTQYF
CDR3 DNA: TGTGCTAGTGGTTCCAGTGAAACCCCTAGCACAGATACGCAGTATTTT

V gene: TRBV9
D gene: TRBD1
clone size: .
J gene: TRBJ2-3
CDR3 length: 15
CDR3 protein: CASSVNRGSTDTQYF
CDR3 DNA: TGTGCCAGCAGCGTTAACAGGGGTAGCACAGATACGCAGTATTTT

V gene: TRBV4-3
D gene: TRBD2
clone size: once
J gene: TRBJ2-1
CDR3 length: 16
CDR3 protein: CASSQDGGGREEEQFF
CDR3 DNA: TGCGCCAGCAGCCAAGATGGCGGGGGGCGCGAGGAAGAGCAGTTCTTC

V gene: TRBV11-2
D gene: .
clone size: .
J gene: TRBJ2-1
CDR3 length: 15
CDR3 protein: CASSSGGNSYNEQFF
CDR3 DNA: TGTGCCAGCAGCTCCGGCGGGAATTCCTACAATGAGCAGTTCTTC

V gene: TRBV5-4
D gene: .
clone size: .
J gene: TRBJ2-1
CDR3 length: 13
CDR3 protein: CAIAGRAYNEQFF
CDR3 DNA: TGTGCCATCGCAGGCCGCGCCTACAATGAGCAGTTCTTC

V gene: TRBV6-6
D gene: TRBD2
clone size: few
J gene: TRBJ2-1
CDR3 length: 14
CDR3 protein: CASSLAGGVNEQFF
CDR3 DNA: TGTGCCAGCAGTTTGGCGGGAGGGGTCAATGAGCAGTTCTTC

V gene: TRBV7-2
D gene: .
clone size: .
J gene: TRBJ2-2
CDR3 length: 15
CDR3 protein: CASSPGGEANGELFF
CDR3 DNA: TGTGCCAGCAGCCCGGGCGGGGAAGCGAACGGGGAGCTGTTTTTT

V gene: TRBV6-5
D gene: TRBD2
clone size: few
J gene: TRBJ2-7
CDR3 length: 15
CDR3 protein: CASSPGGTTSYEQYF
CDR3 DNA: TGTGCCAGCAGTCCTGGTGGGACTACTTCCTACGAGCAGTACTTC

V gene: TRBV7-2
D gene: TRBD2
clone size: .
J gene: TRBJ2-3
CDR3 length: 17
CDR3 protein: CASSRRERGRGTDTQYF
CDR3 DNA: TGTGCCAGCAGCAGACGAGAGCGGGGGAGGGGCACAGATACGCAGTATTTT

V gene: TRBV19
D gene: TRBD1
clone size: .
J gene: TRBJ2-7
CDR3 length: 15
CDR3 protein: CASSIYADRAREQYF
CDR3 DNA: TGTGCCAGTAGTATCTACGCGGACAGGGCGCGGGAGCAGTACTTC

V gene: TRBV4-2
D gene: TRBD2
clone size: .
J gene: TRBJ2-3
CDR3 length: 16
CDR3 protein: CASSQANSGAKDTQYF
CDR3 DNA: TGTGCCAGCAGCCAAGCCAATAGCGGGGCCAAGGATACGCAGTATTTT

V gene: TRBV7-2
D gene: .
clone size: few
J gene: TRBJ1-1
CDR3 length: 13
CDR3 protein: CASSSQRDTEAFF
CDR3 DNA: TGTGCCAGCAGCTCCCAGCGGGACACTGAAGCTTTCTTT

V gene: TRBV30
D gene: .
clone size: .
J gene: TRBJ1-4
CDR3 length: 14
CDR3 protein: CAWSGGTYAEKLFF
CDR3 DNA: TGTGCCTGGAGTGGAGGAACGTACGCAGAAAAACTGTTTTTT

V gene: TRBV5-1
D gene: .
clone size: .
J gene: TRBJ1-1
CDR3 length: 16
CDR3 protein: CASSLGIRQRNTEAFF
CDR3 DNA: TGCGCCAGCAGCTTGGGGATTCGACAGAGGAACACTGAAGCTTTCTTT

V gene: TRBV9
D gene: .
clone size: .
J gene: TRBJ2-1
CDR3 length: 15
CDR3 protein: CASSVKGPWGDEQFF
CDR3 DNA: TGTGCCAGCAGCGTCAAGGGCCCGTGGGGGGATGAGCAGTTCTTC

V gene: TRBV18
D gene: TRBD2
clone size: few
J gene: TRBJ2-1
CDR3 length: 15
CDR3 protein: CASSTPGTSGNEQFF
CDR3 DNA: TGTGCCAGCTCAACACCCGGGACTAGCGGGAATGAGCAGTTCTTC

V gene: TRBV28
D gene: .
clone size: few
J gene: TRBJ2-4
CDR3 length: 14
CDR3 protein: CASSIQAAKNIQYF
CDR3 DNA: TGTGCCAGCAGCATTCAGGCAGCCAAAAACATTCAGTACTTC

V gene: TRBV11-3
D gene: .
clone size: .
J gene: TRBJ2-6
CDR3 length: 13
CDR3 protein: CASSQAGANVLTF
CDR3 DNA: TGTGCCAGCAGCCAGGCAGGGGCCAACGTCCTGACTTTC

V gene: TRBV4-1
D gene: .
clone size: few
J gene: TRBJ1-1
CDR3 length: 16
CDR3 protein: CASSPISGKGNTEAFF
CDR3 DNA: TGCGCCAGCAGCCCCATATCAGGGAAGGGGAACACTGAAGCTTTCTTT

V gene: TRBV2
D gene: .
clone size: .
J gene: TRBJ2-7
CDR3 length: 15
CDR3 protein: CASRGDARSSYEQYF
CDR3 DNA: TGTGCCAGCAGGGGAGACGCTAGGAGCTCCTACGAGCAGTACTTC

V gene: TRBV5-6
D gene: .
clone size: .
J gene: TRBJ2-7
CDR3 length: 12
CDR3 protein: CASSFHRESHFF
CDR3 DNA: TGTGCCAGCAGCTTCCACCGGGAGTCCCACTTCTTC

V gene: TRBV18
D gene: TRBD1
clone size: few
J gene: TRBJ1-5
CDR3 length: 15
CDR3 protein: CASSPPGQGIQPQHF
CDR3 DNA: TGTGCCAGCTCACCACCCGGACAGGGGATACAGCCCCAGCATTTT

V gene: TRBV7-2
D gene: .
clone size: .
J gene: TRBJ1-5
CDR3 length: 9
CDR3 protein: CASGGSQHF
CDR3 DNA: TGTGCCAGCGGAGGATCCCAGCATTTT

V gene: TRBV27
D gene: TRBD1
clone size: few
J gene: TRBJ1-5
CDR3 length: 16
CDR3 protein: CASSSYSRGLNQPQHF
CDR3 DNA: TGTGCCAGCAGTTCCTACAGCAGGGGGCTCAATCAGCCCCAGCATTTT

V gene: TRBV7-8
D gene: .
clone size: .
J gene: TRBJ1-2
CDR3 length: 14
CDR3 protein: CASSLEAVFYGYTF
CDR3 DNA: TGTGCCAGCAGCTTAGAGGCGGTTTTCTATGGCTACACCTTC

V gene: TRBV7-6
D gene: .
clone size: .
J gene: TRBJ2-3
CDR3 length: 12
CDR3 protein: CASSRGTDTQYF
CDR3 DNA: TGTGCCAGCAGCCGAGGGACAGATACGCAGTATTTT

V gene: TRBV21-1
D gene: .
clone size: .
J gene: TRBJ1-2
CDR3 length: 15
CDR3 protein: CATLQKPGLRYGYTF
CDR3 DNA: TGTGCCACCCTCCAAAAACCGGGACTGCGTTATGGCTACACCTTC

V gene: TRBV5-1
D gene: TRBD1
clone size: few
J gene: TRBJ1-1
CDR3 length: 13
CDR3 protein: CASSSWDRGEAFF
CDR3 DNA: TGCGCCAGCAGCTCCTGGGACAGGGGTGAAGCTTTCTTT

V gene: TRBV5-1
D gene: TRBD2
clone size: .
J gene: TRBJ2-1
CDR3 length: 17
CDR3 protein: CASSWGGVAGPYNEQFF
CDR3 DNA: TGCGCCAGCAGCTGGGGGGGTGTAGCGGGACCCTACAATGAGCAGTTCTTC

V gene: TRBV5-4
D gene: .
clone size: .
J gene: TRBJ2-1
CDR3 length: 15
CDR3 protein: CASSFGVSPYNEQFF
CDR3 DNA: TGTGCCAGCAGCTTCGGGGTGTCGCCCTACAATGAGCAGTTCTTC

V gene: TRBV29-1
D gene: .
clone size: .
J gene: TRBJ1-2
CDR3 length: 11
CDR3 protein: CSVEIRGGYTF
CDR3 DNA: TGCAGCGTCGAGATTAGAGGAGGCTACACCTTC

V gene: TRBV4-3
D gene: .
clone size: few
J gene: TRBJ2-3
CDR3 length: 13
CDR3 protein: CASSRGLADTQYF
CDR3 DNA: TGCGCCAGCAGCAGAGGGCTAGCAGATACGCAGTATTTT

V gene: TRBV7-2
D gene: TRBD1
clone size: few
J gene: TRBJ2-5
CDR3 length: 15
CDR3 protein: CASSFGDRAQETQYF
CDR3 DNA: TGTGCCAGCAGCTTCGGGGACAGGGCCCAAGAGACCCAGTACTTC

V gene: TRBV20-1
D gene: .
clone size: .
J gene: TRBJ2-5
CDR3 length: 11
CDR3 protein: CSGRGQETQYF
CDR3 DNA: TGCAGTGGGCGGGGTCAAGAGACCCAGTACTTC

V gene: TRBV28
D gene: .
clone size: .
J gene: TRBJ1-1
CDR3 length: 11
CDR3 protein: CASQGFAEAFF
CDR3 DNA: TGTGCCAGCCAGGGGTTCGCTGAAGCTTTCTTT

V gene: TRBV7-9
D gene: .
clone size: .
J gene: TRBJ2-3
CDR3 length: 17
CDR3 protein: CASSPVYTGTSTDTQYF
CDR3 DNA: TGTGCCAGCAGCCCCGTATATACCGGGACTAGCACAGATACGCAGTATTTT

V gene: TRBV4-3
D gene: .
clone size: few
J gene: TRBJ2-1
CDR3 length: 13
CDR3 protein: CASSQGIVNEQFF
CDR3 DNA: TGCGCCAGCAGCCAAGGCATAGTCAATGAGCAGTTCTTC

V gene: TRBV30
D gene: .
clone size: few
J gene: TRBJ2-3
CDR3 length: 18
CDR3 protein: CAWSIRYSGEVRTDTQYF
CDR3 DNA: TGTGCCTGGAGCATAAGGTACTCGGGAGAGGTGAGAACAGATACGCAGTATTTT

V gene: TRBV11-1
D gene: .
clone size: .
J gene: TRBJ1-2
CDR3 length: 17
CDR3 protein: CASSLSPAGDGGYGYTF
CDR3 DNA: TGTGCCAGCAGCTTATCCCCCGCGGGGGACGGGGGCTATGGCTACACCTTC

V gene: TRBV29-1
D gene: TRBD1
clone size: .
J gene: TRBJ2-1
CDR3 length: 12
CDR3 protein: CSVGDSYNEQFF
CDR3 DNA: TGCAGTGTCGGGGACAGTTACAATGAGCAGTTCTTC

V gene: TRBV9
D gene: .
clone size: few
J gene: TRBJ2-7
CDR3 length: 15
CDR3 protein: CASSVASGVSYEQYF
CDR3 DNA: TGTGCCAGCAGCGTAGCGTCGGGGGTCTCCTACGAGCAGTACTTC

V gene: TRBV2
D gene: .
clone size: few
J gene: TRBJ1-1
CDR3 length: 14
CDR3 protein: CASSGTAMNTEAFF
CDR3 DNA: TGTGCCAGCAGTGGGACAGCTATGAACACTGAAGCTTTCTTT

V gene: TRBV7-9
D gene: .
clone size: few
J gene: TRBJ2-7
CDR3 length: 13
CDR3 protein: CASSLAGSYEQYF
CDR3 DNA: TGTGCCAGCAGCTTGGCAGGTTCCTACGAGCAGTACTTC

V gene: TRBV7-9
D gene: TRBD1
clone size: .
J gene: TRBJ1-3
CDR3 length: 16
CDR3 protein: CASSPRQGVAGNTIYF
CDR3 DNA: TGTGCCAGCAGCCCCAGACAGGGCGTAGCTGGAAACACCATATATTTT

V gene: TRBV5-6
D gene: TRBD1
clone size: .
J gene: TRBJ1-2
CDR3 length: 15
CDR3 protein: CASSFIGQGAHGYTF
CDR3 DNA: TGTGCCAGCAGCTTCATAGGACAGGGGGCGCATGGCTACACCTTC

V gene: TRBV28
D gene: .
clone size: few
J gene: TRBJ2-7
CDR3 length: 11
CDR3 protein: CASSFQGKQYF
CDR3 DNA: TGTGCCAGCAGTTTCCAGGGAAAGCAGTACTTC

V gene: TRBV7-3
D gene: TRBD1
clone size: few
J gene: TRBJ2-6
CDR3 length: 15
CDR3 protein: CASSSTGTGANVLTF
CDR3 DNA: TGTGCCAGCAGCTCGACAGGGACTGGGGCCAACGTCCTGACTTTC

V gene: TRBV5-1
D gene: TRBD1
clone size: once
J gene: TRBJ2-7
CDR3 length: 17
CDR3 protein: CASSLRTSGQGAGEQYF
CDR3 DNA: TGCGCCAGCAGCTTACGAACGTCGGGACAGGGGGCGGGGGAGCAGTACTTC